A selection of T cell receptor beta chains follows, all from one sample in a study of somatic mutations in cytotoxic T cells in rheumatoid arthritis. The repertoire was sequenced with immunoSEQ multiplex PCR; TCRdb's copy has only in-frame clones and lacks some. Of about 14,000 clones in the sample, around 78% were seen once. Material for sequencing was CD8+ T cells sorted from blood. Receptor source: an adult with rheumatoid arthritis. Each CDR3 is given with its conserved first and last residue. A D gene is named only where the DNA matches it firmly. Not all rows give a size; the values are once, few, many and, for expanded clones, a class.

TGTGCCAGCAGCTTGGCCCCCCGTGTTAGCACAGATACGCAGTATTTT | CASSLAPRVSTDTQYF | TRBJ2-3 | - | - | TRBV5-6
TGTGCCAGCAGTCTCACGACAGGAGGAGGGCAGTACTTC | CASSLTTGGGQYF | TRBJ2-5 | - | - | TRBV28
TGTGCCTGGGAAACCGGGACAGGGTCCTACGAGCAGTACTTC | CAWETGTGSYEQYF | TRBJ2-7 | once | TRBD1 | TRBV30
TGCAGCGTTGAAGGGGCAGGGGGCGAGCGCACTGAAGCTTTCTTT | CSVEGAGGERTEAFF | TRBJ1-1 | few | TRBD1 | TRBV29-1
TGTGCCAGCAGTCCTCCCAACAGGGGCCACGAGCAGTACTTC | CASSPPNRGHEQYF | TRBJ2-7 | - | TRBD1 | TRBV28
TGCAGCGTTGGTGGATTAAACTATGGCTACACCTTC | CSVGGLNYGYTF | TRBJ1-2 | - | - | TRBV29-1
TGTGCCAGTTTGGACAGAAACATTCAGTACTTC | CASLDRNIQYF | TRBJ2-4 | - | - | TRBV19
TGCGCCAGCAGCCAAGGGGCGCAGAAATCGGAAAAACTGTTTTTT | CASSQGAQKSEKLFF | TRBJ1-4 | - | - | TRBV4-1
TGTGCCAGCAGCCCCCTTCCCGGCTACGAGCAGTACTTC | CASSPLPGYEQYF | TRBJ2-7 | - | - | TRBV7-9
TGTGCCAGCAGCTTAGGATCTGGAAACACCATATATTTT | CASSLGSGNTIYF | TRBJ1-3 | - | - | TRBV11-3
TGTGCCACCAGCAGAGATTGGTTGGGCGAGCAGTACTTC | CATSRDWLGEQYF | TRBJ2-7 | - | - | TRBV15
TGTGCCAGCAGTTGGCAGGGGCCCACTAGCACAGATACGCAGTATTTT | CASSWQGPTSTDTQYF | TRBJ2-3 | - | - | TRBV28
TGTGCCATCAGGGAGGTAGGGGGCCCCTACAATGAGCAGTTCTTC | CAIREVGGPYNEQFF | TRBJ2-1 | - | TRBD1 | TRBV10-3
TGTGCCAGCAGACTGGGACCGAGCAGCGGGGAGCTGTTTTTT | CASRLGPSSGELFF | TRBJ2-2 | medium-sized | - | TRBV28
TGTGCCAGCAGTTACTCGAGAAGGGGGAACACTGAAGCTTTCTTT | CASSYSRRGNTEAFF | TRBJ1-1 | - | - | TRBV6-5